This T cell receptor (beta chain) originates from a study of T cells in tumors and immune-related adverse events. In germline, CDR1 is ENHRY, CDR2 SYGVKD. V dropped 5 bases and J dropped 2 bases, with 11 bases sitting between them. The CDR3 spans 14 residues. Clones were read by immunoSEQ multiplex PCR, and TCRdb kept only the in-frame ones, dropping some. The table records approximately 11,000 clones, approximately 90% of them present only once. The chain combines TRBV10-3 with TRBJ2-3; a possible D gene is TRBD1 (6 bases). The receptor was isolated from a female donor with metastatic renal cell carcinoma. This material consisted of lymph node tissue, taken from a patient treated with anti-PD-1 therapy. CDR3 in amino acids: CAISPTGYTDTQYF. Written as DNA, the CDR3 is TGTGCCATCAGTCCGACAGGTTACACAGATACGCAGTATTTT.